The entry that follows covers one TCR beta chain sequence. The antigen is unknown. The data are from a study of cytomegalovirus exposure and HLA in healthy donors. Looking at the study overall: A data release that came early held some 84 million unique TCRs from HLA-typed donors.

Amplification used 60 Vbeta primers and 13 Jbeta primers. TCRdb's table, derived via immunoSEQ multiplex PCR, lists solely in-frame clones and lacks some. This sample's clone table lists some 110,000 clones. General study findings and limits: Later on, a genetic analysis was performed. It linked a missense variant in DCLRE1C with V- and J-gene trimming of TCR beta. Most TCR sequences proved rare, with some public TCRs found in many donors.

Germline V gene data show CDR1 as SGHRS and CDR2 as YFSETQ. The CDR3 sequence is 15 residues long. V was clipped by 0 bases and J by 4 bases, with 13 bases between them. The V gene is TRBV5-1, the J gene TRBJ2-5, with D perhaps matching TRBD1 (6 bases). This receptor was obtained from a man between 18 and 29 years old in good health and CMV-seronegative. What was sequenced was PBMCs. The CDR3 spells CASSLAWGTRETQYF. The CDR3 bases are TGCGCCAGCAGCTTGGCCTGGGGGACAAGAGAGACCCAGTACTTC.